This T cell receptor beta chain originates from a study of CD8+ T cells in alopecia areata. Study as a whole: Tofacitinib therapy lasting 6 to 18 months was followed by 6 months off drug. Broader study findings: Relative to normal scalp, lesional scalp, especially alopecia totalis/universalis, showed higher clonality.

Using a FACSAria, the CD4+ and CD8+ T cells were sorted from the PBMCs. Investigators isolated RNA and reverse transcribed it into cDNA to act as the sequencing template. The method was immunoSEQ multiplex PCR; TCRdb's version includes in-frame clones alone and lacks a portion of them. The repertoire holds 100,000 to 150,000 clones, with roughly 58% as singletons. As concerns this clone: Antigen unknown.

The CDR3 totals 14 residues. V lost 6 bases, J lost 7 bases, and 16 bases lay in between. The germline CDR1 and CDR2 sequences are LNHDA and SQIVND (reference sequence). The specimen was CD4+ T cells sorted from blood, collected at week 0. The sequence came from a human donor with alopecia areata. The genes are TRBV19 and TRBJ2-1; D unclear. CDR3 sequence: CASSNSRSLNEQFF. CDR3 nucleotides: TGTGCCAGTAGCAACTCGCGAAGTCTTAATGAGCAGTTCTTC.